A single sample gave rise to the 16 T cell receptor beta chains below, sequenced in a study of spatial heterogeneity in lung cancer. Study results and limitations: Counts of expanded intratumoral alpha and beta TCRs tracked tumor mutation counts.

TCRdb re-called the 5' RACE reads through MiXCR, storing one row per CDR3 protein. Altogether some 11,000 distinct CDR3 sequences are present, roughly 5.2% being singletons, with the ten largest covering around 12%. Time point defined: sample taken at primary tumor resection. Their antigens are not known. The starting material was lung tumor tissue, obtained at surgery. These receptor sequences come from a male donor with early-stage non-small cell lung cancer.

Relative to its sample, this clonotype is medium-sized. Found in a library prepared for alpha chains, this beta chain is an off-target read, and its abundance has little meaning. The chain couples TRBV24-1 to TRBJ2-2, with 10 bases lining up with TRBD1. The CDR3 is 17 amino acids. Germline trimming cut 5 bases from V and 4 bases from J; bases unmatched to any gene: 9. CDR1 and CDR2 (germline): KGHDR, SFDVKD. As DNA, the CDR3 is TGTGCCACCAGTGGGTTCGACAGGGGGCAGGGCACCGGGGAGCTGTTTTTT. Its translation: CATSGFDRGQGTGELFF.

Worth noting for this clonotype: A library prepared for alpha chains yielded this beta chain as an off-target read; its size is of little meaning. This sequence joins TRBV7-2 and TRBJ2-2; D might be TRBD1 (6 bases). Trimming took off 5 bases at V and 6 bases at J, with 10 bases between the two ends. CDR3 length: 13 residues. In germline, CDR1 is SGHTA, CDR2 FQGNSA. In DNA form, the CDR3 reads TGTGCCAGCAGCAAAACAGGGTCCGGGGAGCTGTTTTTT. It codes for CASSKTGSGELFF.

This clonotype was observed at least ten times. This beta chain is an unintended read in a library built for alpha chains; its size means little. J is TRBJ2-3 and V is TRBV7-2, with TRBD2 matching 12 bases. Germline V gives CDR1 SGHTA, CDR2 FQGNSA. The junction had 12 bases not matched to a gene; V was cut back by 2 bases and J by 0 bases. The CDR3 is 20 residues long. The CDR3 loop is CASSLFLGTSGLPSTDTQYF. For the CDR3, the DNA is TGTGCCAGCAGCTTATTTCTCGGGACTAGCGGGTTACCTAGCACAGATACGCAGTATTTT.

This clonotype was observed many times. Found in a library prepared for alpha chains, this beta chain is an off-target read, and its abundance has little meaning. The V call is TRBV6-5, the J call TRBJ1-6, with 11 positions matching TRBD1. Germline-derived CDR1 and CDR2 are MNHEY and SVGAGI. The CDR3 loop spans 15 amino acids. V shed 5 bases, J shed 7 bases, and the junction held 4 bases outside the gene matches. CDR3 nucleotides: TGTGCCAGCAGTACCGGGACAGGGGGAAATTCACCCCTCCACTTT. Translation: CASSTGTGGNSPLHF.

This clonotype was seen at least ten times. Because the library targeted alpha chains, this beta chain is an off-target read whose size means little. This chain joins TRBV29-1 and TRBJ2-7; 10 bases agree with TRBD2. Germline V gene lookup returns CDR1 SQVTM and CDR2 ANQGSEA. This CDR3 is built from 13 residues. J gave up 2 bases and V 4 bases, and 2 bases lay outside the gene matches. The DNA of the CDR3 is TGCAGCGTTGGGACTAGCGGTACCTACGAGCAGTACTTC. Translated, it gives CSVGTSGTYEQYF.

This clonotype was counted ten times or more. Because the library targeted alpha chains, this beta chain is an off-target read whose size means little. The chain combines TRBV12-3 or TRBV12-4 with TRBJ2-7; 12 bases are a match to TRBD2. The CDR3 runs 15 residues. V shed 4 bases and J 3 bases; nucleotides not matched to a gene: 4. DNA of the CDR3: TGTGCCAGCAGTTCCCGGACTAGCGGGGACTACGAGCAGTACTTC. Translated: CASSSRTSGDYEQYF.

This clonotype came up a few times. Within a library made for alpha chains, this beta chain is off target, and its count is uninformative. The chain is built from TRBV24-1 and TRBJ2-2, with D perhaps matching TRBD1 (6 bases). Germline values: CDR1 KGHDR, CDR2 SFDVKD. The CDR3 has 18 residues. Trimming cost V 4 bases and J 1 base, with 18 bases left between them. CDR3 nucleotides: TGTGCCACCAGTGACCTACCCCCGGGACACGGGAACACCGGGGAGCTGTTTTTT. Amino acids: CATSDLPPGHGNTGELFF.

Many counts were recorded for this clonotype. Because this beta chain is a stray read in a library intended to capture alpha chains, its abundance should not be given much weight. V usage is TRBV29-1 and J usage is TRBJ2-3; 10 bases align to TRBD1. V lost 5 bases to trimming and J lost 3 bases; unmatched junction nucleotides: 5. This CDR3 has 14 residues. Per germline, CDR1 SQVTM and CDR2 ANQGSEA. The CDR3 region is CSVRQGAPTDTQYF. CDR3 bases: TGCAGCGTTCGACAGGGGGCCCCTACAGATACGCAGTATTTT.

The sample holds a few counts of this clonotype. Little can be read into the size of this beta chain, an off-target read in a library designed for alpha chains. The CDR3: CASSRAGDRGLGTEAFF. The CDR3, as DNA: TGTGCCAGCAGTCGTGCCGGGGACAGGGGGCTGGGCACTGAAGCTTTCTTT. The rearrangement uses TRBV6-5 and TRBJ1-1; 12 nucleotides align to TRBD1. Per germline, CDR1 MNHEY and CDR2 SVGAGI. The CDR3 has 17 residues. Germline trimming cut 5 bases from V and 4 bases from J; bases unmatched to any gene: 11.

A note on this clonotype: Mismatch with germline at one junction end may stem from a read error. In a library made to pick up alpha chains, this beta chain is a stray read with a size that means little. The chain couples TRBV20-1 to TRBJ2-7; 9 bases agree with TRBD1. Germline CDR1 and CDR2: DFQATT and SNEGSKA (reference sequence). The CDR3 sequence is 11 residues long. The CDR3 DNA reads TGCAGTGCTGTCGACAGGGGGAACCCCCTCTTC. It encodes CSAVDRGNPLF.

This clonotype occurred many times. The library was designed around alpha chains, so this beta chain is a stray read whose abundance carries little weight. The V and J genes are TRBV20-1 and TRBJ2-7; the D is unclear. CDR3 length equals 11 residues. V shed 0 bases and J shed 7 bases, with 7 bases lying between them. Looked up from germline, CDR1 is DFQATT and CDR2 is SNEGSKA (reference sequence). The CDR3 is CSARDFGEQYF. The DNA for the CDR3 is TGCAGTGCTAGAGATTTCGGGGAGCAGTACTTC.

This clonotype was recorded at least ten times. The size of this beta chain means little, since it is a stray read in a library made for alpha chains. The J gene is TRBJ2-3, the V gene TRBV18, with TRBD2 as a possible D gene (5 bases). CDR1 KGHSH and CDR2 LQKENI come from the germline V gene. The V end was cut by 3 bases, the J end by 5 bases, with 6 bases between. The length of the CDR3 is 12 residues. The CDR3 region is CASSPSGDTQYF. CDR3 in DNA: TGTGCCAGCTCACCCAGCGGAGATACGCAGTATTTT.

About this clonotype itself: Because the library targeted alpha chains, this beta chain is an off-target read whose size means little. The CDR3 DNA follows: TGTGCCAGCAGTCTCCCCATAGGCGGGACCCCCTTGCAGTACTTC. This sequence encodes CASSLPIGGTPLQYF. The genes are TRBV2 and TRBJ2-7, with TRBD2 as a possible D gene (6 bases). V lost 5 bases and J 9 bases, leaving 23 bases between the germline ends. Germline V gives CDR1 SNHLY, CDR2 FYNNEI. The CDR3 extends over 15 amino acids.

In this sample, this clonotype turned up many times. For a library built for alpha chains, this beta chain is a stray read; little rests on its size. This chain uses TRBV5-4 with TRBJ1-1, with 10 bases aligning to TRBD1. CDR1 and CDR2 (germline): SGHNT, YYREEE (reference sequence). The CDR3 is 13 residues long. V lost 4 bases to trimming and J lost 11 bases; unmatched junction nucleotides: 8. This CDR3 reads CASSPDRGQRAFF. CDR3 nucleotides: TGTGCCAGCAGCCCAGACAGGGGGCAACGGGCTTTCTTT.

Worth noting for this clonotype: Its ends do not fully match the called genes, so a read error is possible. Little can be read into the size of this beta chain, an off-target read in a library designed for alpha chains. The chain is built from TRBV29-1 and TRBJ2-3; 11 bases fit TRBD2. The germline CDR1 and CDR2 sequences are SQVTM and ANQGSEA. This CDR3 contains 19 residues. CDR3 bases: TGCAGCGTTGCTCGGATAGCGGGAGGGCGGTCCTCTAGCACAGATATGCAGTATTTT. It codes for CSVARIAGGRSSSTDMQYF.

In its sample, this clonotype is medium-sized. This beta chain is off target for a library built for alpha chains, so its abundance means little. The rearrangement joins TRBV2 to TRBJ2-1, with D perhaps matching TRBD2 (6 bases). The CDR3 extends over 15 amino acids. CDR1 is SNHLY, CDR2 FYNNEI, per germline. Trimming shortened V by 7 bases and J by 0 bases, and 13 bases separated the two germline ends. DNA of the CDR3: TGTGCCAGCAATCGGGGAGGAAGCTCCTACAATGAGCAGTTCTTC. Translating it yields CASNRGGSSYNEQFF.